One sample yielded the 2 T cell receptor beta chains listed below, sequenced in a study of identical twins. TCRdb reprocessed the 5' RACE reads via MiXCR and lists one record per CDR3 protein. Altogether some 760,000 distinct CDR3 sequences are present, 15% to 20% being singletons, with the ten largest covering 10% to 15%. These same records also appear under a second study, on T cells expressing NK-cell markers.

Sequenced: PBMCs. These receptors originate from a woman aged 18 to 35 in good health.

Here the CDR3 DNA reads TGCGCCAGCAGCTTGGCCCGGGAAGGAGAGACCCAGTACTTC. The encoded protein is CASSLAREGETQYF. The chain joins TRBV5-1 to TRBJ2-5; perhaps TRBD2 as D (5 bases). Trimming left V 0 bases short and J 4 bases short, with 10 bases between. This CDR3 spans 14 amino acids. Germline V gene lookup returns CDR1 SGHRS and CDR2 YFSETQ.

This clonotype showed up just a few times. This rearrangement joins TRBV12-3 or TRBV12-4 to TRBJ2-3, with a possible D match to TRBD2 (7 bases). This CDR3 has 13 amino acids. V gave up 8 bases and J gave up 6 bases, with 15 bases separating them. In nucleotides, the CDR3 is TGTGCCAGCGGACAACGGGGGGCTGATACGCAGTATTTT. It translates to CASGQRGADTQYF.